The rows below give T cell receptor beta chains drawn from one sample of a study of post-analysis software for immune sequencing data. TCRdb redid the calling of the PCR reads with MiXCR, one entry per CDR3 protein. The data hold 450,000 or so distinct CDR3 sequences, with less than 45% observed a single time. The sequencing input was blood. The source is a girl aged 5 to 17 with multiple sclerosis. Each CDR3 is given with its conserved first and last residue. Each record gives: CDR3 length, J gene, D gene, V gene, clone size, CDR3 DNA, CDR3 protein. The D gene is left open where the match is weak. The size entry is marked missing in some rows and otherwise reads once, few, many or a size class.

length: 18
J: TRBJ1-6
D: TRBD1
V: TRBV7-3
size: few
DNA: TGTGCCAGCAGCCATTTAGGACAGGGCAGCTCCTATAATTCACCCCTCCACTTT
CDR3: CASSHLGQGSSYNSPLHF

length: 16
J: TRBJ2-3
D: .
V: TRBV11-3
size: .
DNA: TGTGCCAGCAGCTTAGATCGGGGTTCTGACACAGATACGCAGTATTTT
CDR3: CASSLDRGSDTDTQYF

length: 14
J: TRBJ2-7
D: .
V: TRBV29-1
size: .
DNA: TGCAGCGTGGGGGATACGGCAAATTCCTACGAGCAGTACTTC
CDR3: CSVGDTANSYEQYF

length: 14
J: TRBJ2-1
D: .
V: TRBV7-9
size: .
DNA: TGTGCCAGCAGCTCCTCCACTAGTTTCAATGAGCAGTTCTTC
CDR3: CASSSSTSFNEQFF

length: 15
J: TRBJ2-5
D: TRBD1
V: TRBV5-1
size: .
DNA: TGCGCCAGCAGCTTGACGGACAGGGCCTCGGGGGAGCAGTACTTC
CDR3: CASSLTDRASGEQYF

length: 14
J: TRBJ1-2
D: .
V: TRBV5-1
size: few
DNA: TGCGCCAGCAGCTTGGGCATCAGAGCCTATGGCTACACCTTC
CDR3: CASSLGIRAYGYTF

length: 14
J: TRBJ2-1
D: .
V: TRBV29-1
size: .
DNA: TGCAGCGTTGAAGATCGACGAGGGGACGGCGAGCAGTTCTTC
CDR3: CSVEDRRGDGEQFF

length: 15
J: TRBJ2-1
D: TRBD2
V: TRBV7-3
size: .
DNA: TGTGCCAGCAGCTCCCAGAGCGGGACCTACAATGAGCAGTTCTTC
CDR3: CASSSQSGTYNEQFF

length: 16
J: TRBJ2-7
D: TRBD2
V: TRBV28
size: .
DNA: TGTGCCAGCAGTTTTGGGGCGGCTAGCGGGGGTTACGAGCAGTACTTC
CDR3: CASSFGAASGGYEQYF

length: 14
J: TRBJ2-5
D: .
V: TRBV9
size: few
DNA: TGTGCCAGCAGCGTAGCCCCCAGGGAAGAGACCCAGTACTTC
CDR3: CASSVAPREETQYF

length: 11
J: TRBJ2-7
D: .
V: TRBV20-1
size: .
DNA: TGCAGTTGGGGACTCAACTACGAGCAGTACTTC
CDR3: CSWGLNYEQYF

length: 15
J: TRBJ2-5
D: TRBD2
V: TRBV15
size: few
DNA: TGTGCCACCAGCAGATTAGCGGGAGTAGGGGAGACCCAGTACTTC
CDR3: CATSRLAGVGETQYF

length: 14
J: TRBJ1-6
D: .
V: TRBV20-1
size: .
DNA: TGCAGTGCTAGCCTGCAGGGTCATAATTCACCCCTCCACTTT
CDR3: CSASLQGHNSPLHF

length: 14
J: TRBJ2-1
D: TRBD2
V: TRBV20-1
size: .
DNA: TGCAGTGCTGGTCCTAGCGGGAGGGTCAATGAGCAGATCTTC
CDR3: CSAGPSGRVNEQIF

length: 15
J: TRBJ2-3
D: .
V: TRBV12-3/TRBV12-4
size: once
DNA: TGTGCCAGCAGTTTTTCCGGGACTAGCACAGATACGCAGTATTTT
CDR3: CASSFSGTSTDTQYF

length: 16
J: TRBJ2-1
D: TRBD1
V: TRBV28
size: few
DNA: TGTGCCAGCAGCTCTTACGCCGGGACAGGAGACAATGAGCAGTTCTTC
CDR3: CASSSYAGTGDNEQFF

length: 12
J: TRBJ2-3
D: .
V: TRBV29-1
size: .
DNA: TGCAGCGCAGCAGGGTTCCCAGATACGCGGTATTTT
CDR3: CSAAGFPDTRYF

length: 14
J: TRBJ2-5
D: .
V: TRBV5-1
size: .
DNA: TGCGCCAGCAGCTTGGCCGAGGGGGGGGAGACCCAGTACTTC
CDR3: CASSLAEGGETQYF

length: 13
J: TRBJ2-7
D: TRBD1
V: TRBV5-1
size: few
DNA: TGCGCCAGCAGCATCCTAACAGGGGTCGAGCAGTACTTC
CDR3: CASSILTGVEQYF

length: 14
J: TRBJ2-3
D: .
V: TRBV29-1
size: few
DNA: TGCAGCGGGGGACTTCTCCTCCGCACAGATACGCAGTATTTT
CDR3: CSGGLLLRTDTQYF

length: 16
J: TRBJ1-2
D: .
V: TRBV18
size: .
DNA: TGTGCCAGCTCACCACCTACCGGGAATAGACTCTATGGCTACACCTTC
CDR3: CASSPPTGNRLYGYTF

length: 16
J: TRBJ2-3
D: TRBD2
V: TRBV6-2/TRBV6-3
size: few
DNA: TGTGCCGGATTTGGTTTGGATAGCGGGATGTCCGATACGCAGTATTTT
CDR3: CAGFGLDSGMSDTQYF

length: 16
J: TRBJ2-5
D: .
V: TRBV29-1
size: .
DNA: TGCAGCGTTGAAGTGAGGGTACAGGATCCTAAGGAGACCCAGTACTTC
CDR3: CSVEVRVQDPKETQYF

length: 18
J: TRBJ2-1
D: .
V: TRBV15
size: .
DNA: TGTGCCACCAGCAGAGATACCACGGGCAGGGAAGCGTACAATGAGCAGTTCTTC
CDR3: CATSRDTTGREAYNEQFF

length: 13
J: TRBJ1-1
D: .
V: TRBV30
size: few
DNA: TGTGCCTGGAGTGTAATGGGGAACACTGAAGCTTTCTTT
CDR3: CAWSVMGNTEAFF

length: 15
J: TRBJ1-5
D: TRBD1
V: TRBV29-1
size: .
DNA: TGCAGCGTTGGAGGGACAGGCGATAGCAATCAGCCCCAGCATTTT
CDR3: CSVGGTGDSNQPQHF

length: 14
J: TRBJ2-5
D: .
V: TRBV9
size: few
DNA: TGTGCCAGCAGCGTTTTTGGGGGAGAGGAGACCCAGTACTTC
CDR3: CASSVFGGEETQYF

length: 16
J: TRBJ2-1
D: TRBD2
V: TRBV3-1
size: .
DNA: TGTGCCAGCAGCCTAAGCGGACTAGCGATGGGCAATGAGCAGTTCTTC
CDR3: CASSLSGLAMGNEQFF

length: 13
J: TRBJ1-4
D: .
V: TRBV28
size: .
DNA: TGTGCCAGCCGCGACAGGTCTAGTGAAAAACTGTTTTTT
CDR3: CASRDRSSEKLFF

length: 13
J: TRBJ2-5
D: TRBD2
V: TRBV28
size: many
DNA: TGTGCCAGCAGCTTCCCGGGGGGGGAGACCCAGTACTTC
CDR3: CASSFPGGETQYF

length: 15
J: TRBJ2-1
D: TRBD2
V: TRBV2
size: .
DNA: TGTGCCAGCAGTCTTCTAGCGGGAGCGGCCACTGAGCAGTTCTTC
CDR3: CASSLLAGAATEQFF

length: 15
J: TRBJ2-5
D: TRBD2
V: TRBV20-1
size: .
DNA: TGCAGTGCCAGGGGCGGGGGGAGGAGCCAAGAGACCCAGTACTTC
CDR3: CSARGGGRSQETQYF

length: 13
J: TRBJ2-2
D: .
V: TRBV4-3
size: few
DNA: TGCGCCAGCAGCCAAGATCTAGGCCGGGAGCTGTTTTTT
CDR3: CASSQDLGRELFF

length: 14
J: TRBJ2-3
D: .
V: TRBV6-1
size: .
DNA: TGTGCCAGCAGTGAATACAGGGACCCAGATACGCAGTATTTT
CDR3: CASSEYRDPDTQYF

length: 13
J: TRBJ2-7
D: .
V: TRBV6-6
size: .
DNA: TGTGCCAGCAGGGGGAGAAACTCCTACGAGCAGTACTTC
CDR3: CASRGRNSYEQYF

length: 16
J: TRBJ2-7
D: TRBD2
V: TRBV6-1
size: .
DNA: TGTGCCAGCGCCCCAACTAGCGGGAGATCCTCCTACGAGCAGTACTTC
CDR3: CASAPTSGRSSYEQYF

length: 22
J: TRBJ2-5
D: TRBD2
V: TRBV25-1
size: .
DNA: TGTGCCAGCCCCCACTACTCGACCCCGGGGACTAGCGGGAGTAGGACTCAAGAGACCCAGTACTTC
CDR3: CASPHYSTPGTSGSRTQETQYF

length: 15
J: TRBJ1-2
D: .
V: TRBV12-3/TRBV12-4
size: .
DNA: TGTGCCAGCGATCCATCCAGGGGAAGCTTAAATGGCTACACCTTC
CDR3: CASDPSRGSLNGYTF

length: 13
J: TRBJ2-7
D: TRBD1
V: TRBV12-3/TRBV12-4
size: .
DNA: TGTGCCAGCAGGGGACAGACCTCCTACGAGCAGTACTTC
CDR3: CASRGQTSYEQYF

length: 13
J: TRBJ1-2
D: .
V: TRBV6-5
size: .
DNA: TGTGCCAGCAGTTACAGGCCAGACTATGGCTACACCTTC
CDR3: CASSYRPDYGYTF

length: 19
J: TRBJ2-1
D: .
V: TRBV6-5
size: few
DNA: TGTGCCAGCAGTTATCGCCCGCCCTGGGAGGGGGTCTACAACAATGAGCAGTTCTTC
CDR3: CASSYRPPWEGVYNNEQFF

length: 17
J: TRBJ2-7
D: .
V: TRBV4-1
size: once
DNA: TGCGCCAGCAGCCAAGAATGGGAGGGGGCGGGTTCCTACGAGCAGTACTTC
CDR3: CASSQEWEGAGSYEQYF

length: 14
J: TRBJ1-2
D: TRBD1
V: TRBV12-3/TRBV12-4
size: few
DNA: TGTGCCAGCACCTGGACAGGGGCTATTTATGGCTACACCTTC
CDR3: CASTWTGAIYGYTF